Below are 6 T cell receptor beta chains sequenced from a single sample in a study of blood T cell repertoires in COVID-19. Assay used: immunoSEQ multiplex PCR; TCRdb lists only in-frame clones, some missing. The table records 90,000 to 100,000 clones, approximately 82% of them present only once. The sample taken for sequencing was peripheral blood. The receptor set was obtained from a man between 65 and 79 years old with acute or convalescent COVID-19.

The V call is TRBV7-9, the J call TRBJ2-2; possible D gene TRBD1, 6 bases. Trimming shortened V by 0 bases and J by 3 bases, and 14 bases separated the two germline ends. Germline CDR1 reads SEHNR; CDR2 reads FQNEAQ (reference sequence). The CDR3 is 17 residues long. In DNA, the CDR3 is TGTGCCAGCAGCTTAGCAGGGGGTAGCGTGTACACCGGGGAGCTGTTTTTT. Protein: CASSLAGGSVYTGELFF.

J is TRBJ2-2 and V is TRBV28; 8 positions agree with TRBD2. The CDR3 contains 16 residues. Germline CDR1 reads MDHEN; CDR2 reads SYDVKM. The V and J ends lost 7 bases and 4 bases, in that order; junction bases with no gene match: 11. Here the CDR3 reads CASNLYAGGVTGELFF. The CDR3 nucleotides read TGTGCCAGCAATCTGTATGCGGGAGGTGTCACCGGGGAGCTGTTTTTT.

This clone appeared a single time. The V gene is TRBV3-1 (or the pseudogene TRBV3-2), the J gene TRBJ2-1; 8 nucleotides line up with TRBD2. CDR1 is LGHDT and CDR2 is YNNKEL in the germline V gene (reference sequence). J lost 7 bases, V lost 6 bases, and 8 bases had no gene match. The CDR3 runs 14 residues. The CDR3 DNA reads TGTGCCAGCAGGGCGAGCGGGAGCAGGAATGAGCAGTTCTTC. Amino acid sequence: CASRASGSRNEQFF.

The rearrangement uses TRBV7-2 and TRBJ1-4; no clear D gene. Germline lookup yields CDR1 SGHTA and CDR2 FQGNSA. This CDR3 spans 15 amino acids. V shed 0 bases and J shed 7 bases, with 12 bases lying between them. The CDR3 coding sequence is TGTGCCAGCAGCTTAGCGACGACACAGATTGAAAAACTGTTTTTT. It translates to CASSLATTQIEKLFF.

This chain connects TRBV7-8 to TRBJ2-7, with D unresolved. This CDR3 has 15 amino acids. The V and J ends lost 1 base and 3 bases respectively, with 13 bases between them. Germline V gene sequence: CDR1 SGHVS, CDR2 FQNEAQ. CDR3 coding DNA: TGTGCCAGCAGCTTAGACCGTGATCCCAGCTACGAGCAGTACTTC. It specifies CASSLDRDPSYEQYF.

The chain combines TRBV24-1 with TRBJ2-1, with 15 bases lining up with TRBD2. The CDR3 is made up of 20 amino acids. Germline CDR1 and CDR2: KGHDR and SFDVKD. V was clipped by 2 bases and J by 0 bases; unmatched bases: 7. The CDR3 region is CATSDSNGLAGGPSYNEQFF. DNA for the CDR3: TGTGCCACCAGTGATTCCAACGGACTAGCGGGAGGGCCCTCCTACAATGAGCAGTTCTTC.